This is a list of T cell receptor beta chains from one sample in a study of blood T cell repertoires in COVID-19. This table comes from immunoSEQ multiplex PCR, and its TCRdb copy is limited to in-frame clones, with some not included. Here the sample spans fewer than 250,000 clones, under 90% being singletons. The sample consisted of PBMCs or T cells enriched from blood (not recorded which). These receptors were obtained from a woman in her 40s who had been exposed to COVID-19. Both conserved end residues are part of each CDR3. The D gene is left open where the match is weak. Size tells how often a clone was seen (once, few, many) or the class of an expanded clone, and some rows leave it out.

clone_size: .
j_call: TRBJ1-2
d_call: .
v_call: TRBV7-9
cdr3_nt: TGTGCCAGCAGCTTAGCTGCCGGGGGTGGCTACACCTTC
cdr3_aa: CASSLAAGGGYTF

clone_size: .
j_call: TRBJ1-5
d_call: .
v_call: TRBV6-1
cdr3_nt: TGTGCCAGCAGTGAATTCAGGGGCAATCAGCCCCAGCATTTT
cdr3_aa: CASSEFRGNQPQHF

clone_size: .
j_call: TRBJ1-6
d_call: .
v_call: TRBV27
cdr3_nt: TGTGCCAGCAGTACCTTGGCCGAACCCATTAATTCACCCCTCCACTTT
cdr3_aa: CASSTLAEPINSPLHF

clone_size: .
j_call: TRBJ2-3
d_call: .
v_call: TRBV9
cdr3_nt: TGTGCCAGCAGCGTAGAAGGGAGCGGTTCAGATACGCAGTATTTT
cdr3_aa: CASSVEGSGSDTQYF

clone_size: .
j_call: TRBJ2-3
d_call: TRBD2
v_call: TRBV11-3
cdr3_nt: TGTGCCAGCAGCTTAGCCTCTAGCGGTACGCAGTATTTT
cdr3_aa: CASSLASSGTQYF

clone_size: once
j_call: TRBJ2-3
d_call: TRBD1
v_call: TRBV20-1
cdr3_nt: TGCAGTGCTAGTGACAGGGGAACAGATACGCAGTATTTT
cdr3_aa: CSASDRGTDTQYF

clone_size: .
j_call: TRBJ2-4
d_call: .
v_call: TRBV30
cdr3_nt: TGTGCCTGGACCCGAGATCTAGCCAAAAACATTCAGTACTTC
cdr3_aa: CAWTRDLAKNIQYF

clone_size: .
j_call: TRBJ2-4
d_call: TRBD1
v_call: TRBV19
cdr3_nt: TGTGCCAGTAGTCCGCAAACAGGCAACAGGGGGAGTGGAAACATTCAGTACTTC
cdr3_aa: CASSPQTGNRGSGNIQYF

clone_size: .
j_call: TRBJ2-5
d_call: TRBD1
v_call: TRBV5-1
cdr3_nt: TGCGCCAGCAGTCGACAGGGGGGTCAAGAGACCCAGTACTTC
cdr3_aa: CASSRQGGQETQYF

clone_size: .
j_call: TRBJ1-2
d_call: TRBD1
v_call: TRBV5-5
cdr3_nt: TGTGCCAGCAGGCCACAGGGGGTTCCATACTATGGCTACACCTTC
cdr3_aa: CASRPQGVPYYGYTF

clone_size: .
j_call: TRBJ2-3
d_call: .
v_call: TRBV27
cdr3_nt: TGTGCCAGCAGTTTTTATGGCAGGGAACCAGATACGCAGTATTTT
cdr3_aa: CASSFYGREPDTQYF

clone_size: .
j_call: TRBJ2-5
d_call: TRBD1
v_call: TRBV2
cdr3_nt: TGTGCCAGCAGCCCGGGGACAGGAGTCGAGACCCAGTACTTC
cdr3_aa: CASSPGTGVETQYF

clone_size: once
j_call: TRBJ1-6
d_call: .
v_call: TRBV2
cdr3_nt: TGTGCCAGCAGTAACCAGGAAGGATCACCCCTCCACTTT
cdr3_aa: CASSNQEGSPLHF

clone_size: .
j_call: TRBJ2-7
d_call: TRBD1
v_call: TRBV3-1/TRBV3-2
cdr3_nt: TGTGCCAGCAGCCAAAGAGAACAGGGGAAGCAGTACTTC
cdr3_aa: CASSQREQGKQYF

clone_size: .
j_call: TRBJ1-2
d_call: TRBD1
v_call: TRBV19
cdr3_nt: TGTGCCAGTAGTAGCCCTCGGACAGGAGTCTATGGCTACACCTTC
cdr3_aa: CASSSPRTGVYGYTF

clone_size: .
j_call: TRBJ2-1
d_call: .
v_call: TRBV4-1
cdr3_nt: TGCGCCAGCAGCCAAGTAGGGCGGGGAGAAAACAATGAGCAGTTCTTC
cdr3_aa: CASSQVGRGENNEQFF

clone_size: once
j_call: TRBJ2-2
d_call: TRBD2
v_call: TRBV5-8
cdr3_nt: TGTGCCAGCAGCCTCGGGACTAGCGGGGAGAACACCGGGGAGCTGTTTTTT
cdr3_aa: CASSLGTSGENTGELFF

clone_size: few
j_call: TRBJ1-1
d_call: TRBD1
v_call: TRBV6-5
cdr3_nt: TGTGCCAGCAGTCGGGACAGGGGGGGTGAAGCTTTCTTT
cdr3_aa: CASSRDRGGEAFF

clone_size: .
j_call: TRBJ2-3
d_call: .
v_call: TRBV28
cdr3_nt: TGTGCCAGCAGTCCCCCCACGGCCAGCGCCCACACAGATACGCAGTATTTT
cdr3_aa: CASSPPTASAHTDTQYF

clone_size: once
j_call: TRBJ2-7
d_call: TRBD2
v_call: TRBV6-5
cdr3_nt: TGTGCCAGCAGCGCCCTAGCGGGGAGCTCCTACGAGCAGTACTTC
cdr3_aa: CASSALAGSSYEQYF

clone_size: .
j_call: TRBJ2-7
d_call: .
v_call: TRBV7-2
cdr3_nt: TGTGCCAGCAGCTTATCCCCATACGAGCAGTACTTC
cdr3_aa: CASSLSPYEQYF

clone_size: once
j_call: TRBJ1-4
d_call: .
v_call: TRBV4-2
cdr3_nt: TGTGCCAGTAGCCATAACGACAGCCCTAATGAAAAACTGTTTTTT
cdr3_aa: CASSHNDSPNEKLFF

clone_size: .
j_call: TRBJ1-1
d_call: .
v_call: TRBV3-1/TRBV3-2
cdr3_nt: TGTGCCAGCAGCCAAGAAGCGCCGAACACTGAAGCTTTCTTT
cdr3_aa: CASSQEAPNTEAFF

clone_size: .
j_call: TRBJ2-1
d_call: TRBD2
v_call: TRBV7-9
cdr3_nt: TGTGCCAGCAGCCTACGGTCTAGCGGGGCCGGCAATGAGCAGTTCTTC
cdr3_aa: CASSLRSSGAGNEQFF

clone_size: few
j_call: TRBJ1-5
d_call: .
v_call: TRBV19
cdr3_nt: TGTGCCAGTAATCTGGGCAGTTATAGCAATCAGCCCCAGCATTTT
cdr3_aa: CASNLGSYSNQPQHF

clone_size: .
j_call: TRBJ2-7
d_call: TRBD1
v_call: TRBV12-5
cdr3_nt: TGTGCTAGTGGTTCGGGACAGGGGTTCTACGAGCAGTACTTC
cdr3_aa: CASGSGQGFYEQYF

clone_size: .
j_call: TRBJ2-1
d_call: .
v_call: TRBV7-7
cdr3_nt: TGTGCTAGCAGTTCCATCCGGGACATAAATTGCGAGTTCTTC
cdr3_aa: CASSSIRDINCEFF

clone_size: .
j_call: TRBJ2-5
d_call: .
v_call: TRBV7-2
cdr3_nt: TGTGCCAGCAGCTTAACGCGCCTCCAAGAGACCCAGTACTTC
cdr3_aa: CASSLTRLQETQYF

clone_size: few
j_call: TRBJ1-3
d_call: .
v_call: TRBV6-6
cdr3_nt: TGTGCCAGTTTTAGAAACACCATATATTTT
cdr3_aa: CASFRNTIYF

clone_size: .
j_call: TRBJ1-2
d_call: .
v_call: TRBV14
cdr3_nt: TGTGCCAGCAGCCAGAGCCGTAGGGCGGGGGATGGCTACACCTTC
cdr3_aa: CASSQSRRAGDGYTF

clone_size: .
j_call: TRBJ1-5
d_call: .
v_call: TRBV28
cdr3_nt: TGTGCCAGCAGTTCGTCGACAGAGAACCAGCATTTT
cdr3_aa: CASSSSTENQHF